This T cell receptor (beta chain) was captured by sequencing in a study of lymphopenia after photon versus proton radiotherapy. TCRdb's table, derived via immunoSEQ multiplex PCR, lists solely in-frame clones and lacks some. This sample has around 150,000 clones, with 75% to 90% found just once. CDR3 length equals 14 residues. The V gene end was trimmed by 5 bases and the J gene end by 7 bases; junction bases not matched to a gene: 8. The germline CDR1 and CDR2 sequences are LNHDA and SQIVND (reference sequence). The chain joins TRBV19 to TRBJ2-1, with 7 bases aligning to TRBD2. The source was peripheral blood, collected from a patient treated with photon-based radiotherapy. The clonotype originates from a man aged 45-65 years with gastric cancer. This CDR3 reads CASSARGGDNEQFF. DNA of the CDR3: TGTGCCAGTAGTGCGAGGGGAGGGGATAATGAGCAGTTCTTC.